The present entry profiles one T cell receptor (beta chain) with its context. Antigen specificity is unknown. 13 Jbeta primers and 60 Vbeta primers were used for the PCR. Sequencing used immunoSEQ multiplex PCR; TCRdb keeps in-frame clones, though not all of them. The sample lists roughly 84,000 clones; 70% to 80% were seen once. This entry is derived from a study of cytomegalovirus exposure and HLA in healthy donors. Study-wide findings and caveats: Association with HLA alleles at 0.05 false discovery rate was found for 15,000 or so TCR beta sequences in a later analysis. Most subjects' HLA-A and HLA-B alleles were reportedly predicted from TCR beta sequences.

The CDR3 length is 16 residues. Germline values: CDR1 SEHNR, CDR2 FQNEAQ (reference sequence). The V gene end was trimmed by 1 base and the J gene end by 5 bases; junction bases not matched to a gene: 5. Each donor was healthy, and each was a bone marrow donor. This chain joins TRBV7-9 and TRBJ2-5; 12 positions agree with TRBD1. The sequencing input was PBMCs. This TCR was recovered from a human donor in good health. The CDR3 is CASSLDPGQGAETQYF. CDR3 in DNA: TGTGCCAGCAGCTTAGACCCGGGACAGGGGGCTGAGACCCAGTACTTC.